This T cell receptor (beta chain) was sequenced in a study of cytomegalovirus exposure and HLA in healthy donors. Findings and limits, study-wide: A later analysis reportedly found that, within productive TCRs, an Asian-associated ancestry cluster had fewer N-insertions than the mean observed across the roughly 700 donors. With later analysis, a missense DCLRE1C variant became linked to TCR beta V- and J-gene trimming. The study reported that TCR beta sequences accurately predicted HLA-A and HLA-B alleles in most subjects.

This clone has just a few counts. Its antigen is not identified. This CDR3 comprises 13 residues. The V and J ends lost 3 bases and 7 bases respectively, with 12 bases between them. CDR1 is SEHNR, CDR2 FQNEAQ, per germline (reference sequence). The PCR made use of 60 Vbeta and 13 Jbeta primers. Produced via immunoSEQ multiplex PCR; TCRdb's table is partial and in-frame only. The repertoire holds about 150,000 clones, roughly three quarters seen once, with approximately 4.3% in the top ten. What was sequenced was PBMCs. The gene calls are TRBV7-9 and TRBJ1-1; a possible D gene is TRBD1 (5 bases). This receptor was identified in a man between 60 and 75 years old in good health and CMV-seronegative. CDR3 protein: CASSLPAGFEAFF. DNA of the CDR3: TGTGCCAGCAGCTTGCCGGCAGGGTTTGAAGCTTTCTTT.